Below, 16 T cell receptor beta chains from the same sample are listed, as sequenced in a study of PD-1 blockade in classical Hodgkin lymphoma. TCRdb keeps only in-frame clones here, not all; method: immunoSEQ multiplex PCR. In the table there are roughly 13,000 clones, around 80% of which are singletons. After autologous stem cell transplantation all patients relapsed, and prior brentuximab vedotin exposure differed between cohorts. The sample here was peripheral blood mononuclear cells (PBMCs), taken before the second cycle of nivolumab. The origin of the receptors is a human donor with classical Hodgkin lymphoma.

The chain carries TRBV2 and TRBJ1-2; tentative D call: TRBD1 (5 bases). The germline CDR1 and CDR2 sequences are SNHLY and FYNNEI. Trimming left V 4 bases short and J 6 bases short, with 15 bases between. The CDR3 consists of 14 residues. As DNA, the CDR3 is TGTGCCAGCAGTGTTCAGAGGGGCAAACATGGCTACACCTTC. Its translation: CASSVQRGKHGYTF.

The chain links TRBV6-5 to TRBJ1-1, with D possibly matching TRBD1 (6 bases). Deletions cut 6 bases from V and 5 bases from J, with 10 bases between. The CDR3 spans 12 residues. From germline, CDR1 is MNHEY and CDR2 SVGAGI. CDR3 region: CASSRGQTEAFF. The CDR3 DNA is TGTGCCAGCAGCCGTGGACAGACTGAAGCTTTCTTT.

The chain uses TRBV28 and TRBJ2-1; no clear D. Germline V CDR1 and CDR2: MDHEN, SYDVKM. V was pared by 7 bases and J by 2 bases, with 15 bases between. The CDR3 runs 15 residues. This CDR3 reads CASIDSDNPYNEQFF. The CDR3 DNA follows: TGTGCCAGCATCGACTCGGATAATCCCTACAATGAGCAGTTCTTC.

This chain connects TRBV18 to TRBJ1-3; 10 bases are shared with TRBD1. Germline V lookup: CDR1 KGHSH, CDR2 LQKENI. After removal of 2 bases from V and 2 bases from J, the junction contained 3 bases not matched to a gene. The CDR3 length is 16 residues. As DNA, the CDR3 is TGTGCCAGCTCACCATGGACAGGGGGGACTGGAAACACCATATATTTT. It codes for CASSPWTGGTGNTIYF. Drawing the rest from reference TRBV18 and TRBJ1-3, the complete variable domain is NAGVMQNPRHLVRRRGQEARLRCSPMKGHSHVYWYRQLPEEGLKFMVYLQKENIIDESGMPKERFSAEFPKEGPSILRIQQVVRGDSAAYFCASSPWTGGTGNTIYFGEGSWLTVV.

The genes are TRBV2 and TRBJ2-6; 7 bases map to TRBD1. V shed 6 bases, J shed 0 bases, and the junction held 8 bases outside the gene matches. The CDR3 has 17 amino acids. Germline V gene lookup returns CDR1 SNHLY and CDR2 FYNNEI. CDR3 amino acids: CASRGDSLSSGANVLTF. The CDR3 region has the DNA TGTGCCAGCAGAGGGGACAGCCTCAGCTCTGGGGCCAACGTCCTGACTTTC. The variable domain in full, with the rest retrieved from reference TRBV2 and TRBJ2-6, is EPEVTQTPSHQVTQMGQEVILRCVPISNHLYFYWYRQILGQKVEFLVSFYNNEISEKSEIFDDQFSVERPDGSNFTLKIRSTKLEDSAMYFCASRGDSLSSGANVLTFGAGSRLTVL.

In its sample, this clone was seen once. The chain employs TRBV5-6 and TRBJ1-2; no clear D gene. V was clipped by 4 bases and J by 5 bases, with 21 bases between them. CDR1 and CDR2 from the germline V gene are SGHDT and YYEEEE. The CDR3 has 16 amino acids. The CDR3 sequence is CASSLNMEGERYGYTF. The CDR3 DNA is TGTGCCAGCAGCCTAAACATGGAGGGCGAGAGGTATGGCTACACCTTC.

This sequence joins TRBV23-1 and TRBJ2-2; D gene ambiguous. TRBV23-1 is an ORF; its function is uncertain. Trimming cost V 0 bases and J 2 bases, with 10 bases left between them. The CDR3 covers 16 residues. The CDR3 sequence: CASSQSTFCNTGELFF. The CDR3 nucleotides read TGCGCCAGCAGTCAATCCACGTTTTGCAACACCGGGGAGCTGTTTTTT.

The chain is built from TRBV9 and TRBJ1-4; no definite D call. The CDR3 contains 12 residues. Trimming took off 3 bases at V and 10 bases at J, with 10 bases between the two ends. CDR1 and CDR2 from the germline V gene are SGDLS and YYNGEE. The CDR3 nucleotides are TGTGCCAGCAGCGATGCCGGTCCAAAACTGTTTTTT. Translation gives CASSDAGPKLFF.

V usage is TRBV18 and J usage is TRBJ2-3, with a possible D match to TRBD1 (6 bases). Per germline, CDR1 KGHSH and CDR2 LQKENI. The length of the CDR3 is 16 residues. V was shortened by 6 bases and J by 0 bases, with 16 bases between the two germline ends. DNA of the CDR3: TGTGCCAGCTCGCCCTACAGGGTCAGAAGCACAGATACGCAGTATTTT. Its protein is CASSPYRVRSTDTQYF.

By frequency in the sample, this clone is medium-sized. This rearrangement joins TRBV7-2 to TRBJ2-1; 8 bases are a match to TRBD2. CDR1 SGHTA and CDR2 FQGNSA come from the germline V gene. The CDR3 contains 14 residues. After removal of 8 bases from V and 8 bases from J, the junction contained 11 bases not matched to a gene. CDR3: CASAVGGGPYEQFF. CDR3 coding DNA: TGTGCCAGCGCCGTCGGGGGGGGGCCCTATGAGCAGTTCTTC.

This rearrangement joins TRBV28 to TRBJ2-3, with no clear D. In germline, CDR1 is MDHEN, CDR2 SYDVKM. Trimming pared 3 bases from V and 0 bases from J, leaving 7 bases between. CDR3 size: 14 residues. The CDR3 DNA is TGTGCCAGCAGTTTGCCCTTTAGCACAGATACGCAGTATTTT. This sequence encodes CASSLPFSTDTQYF.

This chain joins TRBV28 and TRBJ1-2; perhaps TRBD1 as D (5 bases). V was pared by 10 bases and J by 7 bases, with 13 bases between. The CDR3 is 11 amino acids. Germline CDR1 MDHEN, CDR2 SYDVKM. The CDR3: CATKPGGGYTF. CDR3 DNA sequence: TGTGCCACCAAACCCGGGGGTGGCTACACCTTC.

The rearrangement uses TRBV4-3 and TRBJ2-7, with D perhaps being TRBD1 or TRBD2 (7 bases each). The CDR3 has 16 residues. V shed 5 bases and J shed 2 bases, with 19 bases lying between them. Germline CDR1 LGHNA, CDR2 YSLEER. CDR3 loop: CASSEGEGAKTYEQYF. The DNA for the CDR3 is TGCGCCAGCAGCGAAGGGGAGGGGGCGAAAACCTACGAGCAGTACTTC.

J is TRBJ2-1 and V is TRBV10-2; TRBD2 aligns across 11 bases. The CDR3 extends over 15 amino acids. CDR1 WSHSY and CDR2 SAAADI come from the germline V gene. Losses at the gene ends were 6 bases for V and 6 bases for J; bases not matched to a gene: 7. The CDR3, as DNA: TGCGCCAGCAGCCCTCTAGCGGGGGGATTCAATGAGCAGTTCTTC. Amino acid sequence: CASSPLAGGFNEQFF.

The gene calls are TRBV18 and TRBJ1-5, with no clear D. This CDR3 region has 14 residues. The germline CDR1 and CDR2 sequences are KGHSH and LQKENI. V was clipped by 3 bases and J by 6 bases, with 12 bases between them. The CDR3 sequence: CASSPEGSIQPQHF. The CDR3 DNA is TGTGCCAGCTCACCTGAGGGTTCGATTCAGCCCCAGCATTTT.

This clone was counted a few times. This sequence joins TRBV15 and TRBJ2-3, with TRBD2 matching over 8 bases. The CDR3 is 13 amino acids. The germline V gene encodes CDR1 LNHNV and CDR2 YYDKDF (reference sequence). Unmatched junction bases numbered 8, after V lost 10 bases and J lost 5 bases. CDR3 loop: CAIRGGPVDTQYF. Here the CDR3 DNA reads TGTGCCATTCGGGGGGGCCCCGTAGATACGCAGTATTTT.